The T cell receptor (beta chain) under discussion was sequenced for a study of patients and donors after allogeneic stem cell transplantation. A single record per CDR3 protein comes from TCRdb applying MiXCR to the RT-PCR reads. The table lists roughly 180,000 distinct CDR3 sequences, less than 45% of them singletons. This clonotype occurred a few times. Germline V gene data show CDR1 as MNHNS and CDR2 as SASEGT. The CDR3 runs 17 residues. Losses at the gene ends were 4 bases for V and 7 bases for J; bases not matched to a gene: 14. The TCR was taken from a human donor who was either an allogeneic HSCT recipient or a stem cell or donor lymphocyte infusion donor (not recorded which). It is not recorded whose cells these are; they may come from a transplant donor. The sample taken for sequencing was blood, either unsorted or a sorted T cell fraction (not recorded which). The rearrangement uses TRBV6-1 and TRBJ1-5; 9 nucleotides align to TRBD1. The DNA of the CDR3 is TGTGCCAGCAGTGTTGGGACAGGGATTTACGTCCAACAGCCCCAGCATTTT. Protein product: CASSVGTGIYVQQPQHF.